What follows describes a single T cell receptor (beta chain). Its antigen remains undetermined. No per-base quality is available; no much larger clone lies one base away. The source of the sample is a study of CD8+CD57+ T cells in acquired aplastic anemia listed by TCRdb under 2018. In the study overall: DNA extracted from sorted CD4+ and CD8+ cells had a mean of about 3.2 ug, with a range of about 0.2 to 30 ug. CD8+CD57+ expansion was defined as frequency above the mean frequency observed in healthy subjects. General study outcomes and caveats: CD8+ Simpson's diversity did not differ significantly between patients and healthy controls (P=0.060). Around 27 CD8+ CDR3 sequences were shared between patients and controls but appeared highly expressed in patients and within their immunodominant clones.

TCR beta VDJ combination and CDR3 sequence profiling used genomic DNA as the template. An Illumina HiSeq 2000 was the platform used for TCR repertoire sequencing. The published analysis was carried out like this. TRBV/TRBJ rearrangement plots, CDR3 size and DJ length profiles, and Simpson's diversity index were used to evaluate the repertoires. The immunodominant clone was defined as the most abundant DNA sequence in deep sequencing data. CDR3 amino acid sequences were screened for sharing across subjects and compared with published repertoires and the VDJdb database. TCRdb reran the public reads through fastp at Q25 and MiXCR, keeping productive beta chains. Merged by CDR3 protein, the rows form single entries marked with the most common genes and DNA. What appears here as the V and J calls and clone size reflects TCRdb's work, not the paper's. The sample table shows around 130,000 distinct CDR3 sequences, and 45% to 60% are seen once. 25% to 30% of the sample is taken by the ten largest.

Expansion of CD8+CD57+ cells had been shown by flow cytometry in the patients chosen for sequencing. Every patient had severe acquired aplastic anemia, diagnosed using the International Study of Aplastic Anemia and Agranulocytosis and Camitta criteria. No patient had received any therapy when blood was sampled. The study deep-sequenced TCR repertoires of sorted CD4+ and CD8+ blood T cells from severe aplastic anemia patients and healthy subjects. Patients were enrolled under clinicaltrials.gov protocols 00001620, 01623167, 00001397, 00071045, 00081523 and 00961064 in the USA. Ficoll-Paque density gradient centrifugation was used to isolate peripheral blood mononuclear cells. Before DNA extraction, CD4+ and CD8+ T cells were sorted by FACS or by magnetic beads. Sample: sorted CD4+, CD8+, or CD8+CD57+ T cells (not recorded which) from PBMCs. The origin of this receptor is a human donor with aplastic anemia.

The sequence in DNA is TGTGCCAGCAGCTTAGCTCTGTCTGGCTACACCTTC. It translates as CASSLALSGYTF. Recombination connected TRBV11-2 to TRBJ1-2, with no D gene named confidently. V was cut back by 1 base and J by 7 bases, leaving a gap of 7 bases between them. The germline V gene yields SGHAT for CDR1 and FQNNGV for CDR2. Including cysteine and phenylalanine, the CDR3 has 12 amino acids. Of all the DNA, just the CDR3 is kept, 36 bases in frame from base 1. Joined to the reference TRBV11-2 and TRBJ1-2 proteins, this CDR3 gives the full variable domain: EAGVAQSPRYKIIEKRQSVAFWCNPISGHATLYWYQQILGQGPKLLIQFQNNGVVDDSQLPKDRFSAERLKGVDSTLKIQPAKLEDSAVYLCASSLALSGYTFGSGTRLTVV.